The 15 T cell receptor beta chains reported below all come from one sample, sequenced in a study of blood T cell repertoires in COVID-19. The method was immunoSEQ multiplex PCR; TCRdb's version includes in-frame clones alone and lacks a portion of them. The repertoire holds around 70,000 clones, with around nine tenths as singletons. Sample: peripheral blood. The receptor set was obtained from a man in his fifties with acute or convalescent COVID-19.

The chain employs TRBV11-2 and TRBJ2-1; 11 bases fit TRBD2. CDR1 and CDR2 from the germline V gene are SGHAT and FQNNGV. This CDR3 has 16 amino acids. Losses at the gene ends were 5 bases for V and 4 bases for J; bases not matched to a gene: 7. The CDR3 region has the DNA TGTGCCAGCAGCCACCTGACTAGCGGGGATTACAATGAGCAGTTCTTC. As protein: CASSHLTSGDYNEQFF.

The genes are TRBV4-3 and TRBJ2-3; 7 bases map to TRBD1. J lost 4 bases, V lost 7 bases, and 17 bases had no gene match. This CDR3 contains 17 residues. CDR1 and CDR2 from the germline V gene are LGHNA and YSLEER. The CDR3 DNA reads as TGCGCCAGCACGAGGGACAGAGCCTCGATTGGGTCAGATACGCAGTATTTT. Residues: CASTRDRASIGSDTQYF.

The chain combines TRBV30 with TRBJ1-2; TRBD1 aligns across 8 bases. Per germline, CDR1 GTSNPN and CDR2 SVGIG (reference sequence). With V trimmed by 2 bases and J by 8 bases, 10 bases remained unmatched. CDR3 length: 14 residues. CDR3 residues: CAWSFAGGSGGYTF. In DNA, the CDR3 is TGTGCCTGGAGTTTTGCAGGGGGCTCGGGAGGCTACACCTTC.

The rearrangement uses TRBV5-6 and TRBJ2-6; tentatively, D is TRBD1 (5 bases). This CDR3 is 17 amino acids long. The V and J ends lost 0 bases and 0 bases respectively, with 10 bases between them. In germline, CDR1 is SGHDT, CDR2 YYEEEE. The CDR3 protein is CASSLGGPLSGANVLTF. The CDR3 bases are TGTGCCAGCAGCTTGGGGGGCCCTCTCTCTGGGGCCAACGTCCTGACTTTC. Complete variable domain (other parts from reference TRBV5-6 and TRBJ2-6): DAGVTQSPTHLIKTRGQQVTLRCSPKSGHDTVSWYQQALGQGPQFIFQYYEEEERQRGNFPDRFSGHQFPNYSSELNVNALLLGDSALYLCASSLGGPLSGANVLTFGAGSRLTVL.

This chain links TRBV19 with TRBJ1-2; TRBD1 might be the D (5 bases). This CDR3 contains 17 residues. Between the trimmed V and J ends, which lost 0 bases and 0 bases, there was a span of 14 bases. Germline CDR1 LNHDA, CDR2 SQIVND (reference sequence). The CDR3: CASSIDREGLSNYGYTF. The CDR3 DNA follows: TGTGCCAGTAGTATAGATCGGGAGGGACTCTCTAACTATGGCTACACCTTC.

The chain combines TRBV7-8 with TRBJ1-5; D not certain. The CDR3 runs to 14 residues. Per germline, CDR1 SGHVS and CDR2 FQNEAQ. Trimming stripped 5 bases from V and 3 bases from J, with 11 bases between. CDR3 in DNA: TGTGCCAGCAGCCGAGCTCTAGACAATCAGCCCCAGCATTTT. Residues: CASSRALDNQPQHF.

Concerning this clone: Other DNA sequences in the same sample also yield this CDR3. The gene calls are TRBV28 and TRBJ2-7; 10 bases align to TRBD2. Trimming cost V 0 bases and J 3 bases; bases outside gene matches: 2. This CDR3 spans 15 amino acids. The germline V gene has CDR1 MDHEN and CDR2 SYDVKM. CDR3 sequence: CASSLWASGSYEQYF. The DNA for the CDR3 is TGTGCCAGCAGTTTATGGGCTAGCGGGAGCTACGAGCAGTACTTC.

The chain is built from TRBV6-5 and TRBJ1-6, with a possible D match to TRBD1 (6 bases). V lost 6 bases and J lost 9, with 18 bases in between. Germline V CDR1 and CDR2: MNHEY, SVGAGI. This CDR3 region has 15 residues. The CDR3 loop reads CASSLTGLPSSPLHF. The CDR3 bases are TGTGCCAGCAGCCTCACAGGGCTCCCGAGTTCACCCCTCCACTTT.

The gene calls are TRBV7-9 and TRBJ2-7; TRBD1 aligns across 8 bases. CDR1 is SEHNR, CDR2 FQNEAQ, per germline (reference sequence). V was pared by 3 bases and J by 4 bases, with 2 bases of the junction left unmatched. This CDR3 comprises 13 residues. This CDR3 is CASSLQGAYEQYV. The CDR3 DNA sequence: TGTGCCAGCAGCTTGCAGGGGGCGTACGAGCAGTACGTC.

The chain has TRBV5-4 and TRBJ1-2; TRBD1 agrees at 11 bases. The CDR3 has 14 residues. The J segment lost 8 bases and the V segment lost 3 bases, leaving 6 bases of the junction unmatched. The germline CDR1 and CDR2 sequences are SGHNT and YYREEE (reference sequence). CDR3 loop: CASSSWTGGRGYTF. The CDR3 nucleotides are TGTGCCAGCAGCTCTTGGACAGGGGGCAGAGGCTACACCTTC.

The genes are TRBV7-2 and TRBJ2-2; no reliable D call. Germline CDR1 is SGHTA and CDR2 is FQGNSA. V was trimmed by 2 bases and J by 2 bases, leaving 9 bases between them. The CDR3 has 15 residues. The CDR3 DNA sequence: TGTGCCAGCAGCTTACAGGCAGAAAACACCGGGGAGCTGTTTTTT. It yields the protein CASSLQAENTGELFF.

In its sample, this clone was seen once. The gene calls are TRBV15 and TRBJ2-1; D possibly corresponds to TRBD1 (5 bases). Germline CDR1 reads LNHNV; CDR2 reads YYDKDF (reference sequence). Trimming pared 3 bases from V and 4 bases from J, leaving 10 bases between. The CDR3 covers 14 residues. The CDR3 coding sequence is TGTGCCACCAGCAGGCCTGACAGATACAATGAGCAGTTCTTC. This translates into CATSRPDRYNEQFF.

This chain links TRBV11-1 with TRBJ1-2; TRBD1 might be the D (5 bases). The germline V gene encodes CDR1 SGHAT and CDR2 FQDESV (reference sequence). V was trimmed by 2 bases and J by 4 bases, leaving 11 bases between them. CDR3 length: 14 residues. The CDR3 sequence: CASSLNSGSYGYTF. CDR3 DNA: TGTGCCAGCAGCTTAAATTCAGGGTCCTATGGCTACACCTTC.

This chain links TRBV7-7 with TRBJ1-3, with TRBD1 matching 9 bases. CDR3 length: 12 amino acids. Germline CDR1 is SSHAT and CDR2 is FNYEAQ (reference sequence). The CDR3 sequence is CVPGQGTNTIYF. The DNA for the CDR3 is TGTGTTCCGGGACAGGGCACGAACACCATATATTTT.

V and J are TRBV7-2 and TRBJ2-1, with D tentatively TRBD1 (5 bases). The germline V gene has CDR1 SGHTA and CDR2 FQGNSA. V lost 2 bases and J 2 bases, leaving 10 bases between the germline ends. The CDR3 sequence is 15 residues long. The DNA of the CDR3 is TGTGCCAGCAGCTTATGGCAGGGTCCCTACAATGAGCAGTTCTTC. It is translated as CASSLWQGPYNEQFF.